These 30 T cell receptor beta chains share one sample of origin, sequenced in a study of early T cells in non-severe SARS-CoV-2 infection. TCRdb recomputed calls from the 5' RACE reads with MiXCR, one row per CDR3 protein. The sample holds some 50,000 distinct CDR3 sequences, approximately 8% seen once. Sample: whole blood, taken at baseline. The source of these receptors is an adult who was a healthcare worker with PCR-confirmed SARS-CoV-2 infection or an uninfected control (not recorded which).

With respect to this clonotype: A read error may be the cause here, since a much bigger clone is one base away. This chain joins TRBV6-1 and TRBJ2-3; D is perhaps TRBD2 (6 bases). Germline lookup yields CDR1 MNHNS and CDR2 SASEGT. V was cut by 3 bases and J by 3 bases, with 13 bases left in between. This CDR3 has 15 amino acids. The CDR3: CASSEELAETDTQYF. In DNA form, the CDR3 reads TGTGCCAGCAGTGAGGAACTAGCCGAGACAGATACGCAGTATTTT.

The rearrangement uses TRBV18 and TRBJ1-1; D gene unclear. The germline V gene has CDR1 KGHSH and CDR2 LQKENI. V was pared by 1 base and J by 0 bases, with 12 bases between. There are 16 residues in the CDR3. The CDR3 bases are TGTGCCAGCTCACCACAGGTATCGGGGATGAACACTGAAGCTTTCTTT. It translates to CASSPQVSGMNTEAFF. Filled out from reference TRBV18 and TRBJ1-1, the complete variable domain reads NAGVMQNPRHLVRRRGQEARLRCSPMKGHSHVYWYRQLPEEGLKFMVYLQKENIIDESGMPKERFSAEFPKEGPSILRIQQVVRGDSAAYFCASSPQVSGMNTEAFFGQGTRLTVV.

The chain recombines TRBV20-1 with TRBJ1-5, with D hard to call. Germline CDR1 DFQATT, CDR2 SNEGSKA (reference sequence). The CDR3 runs to 15 residues. Trimming removed 7 bases from V and 4 bases from J, with 20 bases in between. CDR3 bases: TGCAGTGTAAGAGGACTTCTTAAGATAAATCAGCCCCAGCATTTT. The encoded protein is CSVRGLLKINQPQHF.

The V and J genes are TRBV19 and TRBJ2-7; 9 nucleotides agree with TRBD1. The ends lost 6 bases at V and 1 base at J; junction bases unmatched: 4. The CDR3 totals 14 residues. Germline CDR1 is LNHDA and CDR2 is SQIVND (reference sequence). CDR3 sequence reads: CASRPTGGSYEQYF. In nucleotides, the CDR3 is TGTGCCAGTAGGCCGACAGGGGGATCCTACGAGCAGTACTTC.

The DNA of the CDR3 is TGTGCCAGCATGGATACTAGCGGGATCTACAATGAGCAGTTCTTC. The encoded protein is CASMDTSGIYNEQFF. The chain recombines TRBV2 with TRBJ2-1; 10 bases are shared with TRBD2. V shed 7 bases, J shed 3 bases, and the junction held 6 bases outside the gene matches. CDR1 is SNHLY and CDR2 is FYNNEI in the germline V gene. The CDR3 contains 15 residues.

This chain links TRBV12-3 or TRBV12-4 with TRBJ1-5, with D uncertain. The CDR3 covers 15 residues. Trimming took off 5 bases at V and 0 bases at J, with 11 bases between the two ends. In DNA, the CDR3 is TGTGCCAGCAGTGGGGTCTTGAGTAGCAATCAGCCCCAGCATTTT. Protein sequence: CASSGVLSSNQPQHF.

A few counts support this clonotype. The chain recombines TRBV19 with TRBJ2-7, with TRBD1 matching 11 bases. J gave up 5 bases and V 5 bases, and 5 bases lay outside the gene matches. Looked up from germline, CDR1 is LNHDA and CDR2 is SQIVND (reference sequence). CDR3 length equals 14 residues. The CDR3 here is CASSHGQGAHEQYF. The CDR3 DNA sequence: TGTGCCAGTAGTCACGGACAGGGGGCCCACGAGCAGTACTTC. Full variable domain (rest looked up from reference TRBV19 and TRBJ2-7): DGGITQSPKYLFRKEGQNVTLSCEQNLNHDAMYWYRQDPGQGLRLIYYSQIVNDFQKGDIAEGYSVSREKKESFPLTVTSAQKNPTAFYLCASSHGQGAHEQYFGPGTRLTVT.

This clonotype has only a few counts. The V call is TRBV7-8, the J call TRBJ2-7; 12 bases align to TRBD1. CDR3 length equals 16 residues. Germline trimming cut 5 bases from V and 6 bases from J; bases unmatched to any gene: 11. Germline CDR1 reads SGHVS; CDR2 reads FQNEAQ. The CDR3 nucleotides are TGTGCCAGCAGCCCGCCGGGACAGGGGGCATCCAGCGAGCAGTACTTC. Amino acids: CASSPPGQGASSEQYF.

V is TRBV7-9 and J is TRBJ2-1, with a tentative D call TRBD2 (6 bases). This CDR3 region has 16 residues. V lost 5 bases to trimming and J lost 4 bases, with 18 bases between them. The germline V gene encodes CDR1 SEHNR and CDR2 FQNEAQ (reference sequence). The CDR3 here is CASSPRVVGGYNEQFF. CDR3 in DNA: TGTGCCAGCAGCCCCAGAGTGGTCGGGGGATACAATGAGCAGTTCTTC.

This clonotype has a handful of counts. The chain recombines TRBV2 with TRBJ1-5; D remains ambiguous. The CDR3 sequence is 15 residues long. The germline V gene encodes CDR1 SNHLY and CDR2 FYNNEI. V was clipped by 3 bases and J by 7 bases, with 16 bases between them. CDR3 amino acids: CASSDGGSVGQPQHF. CDR3 bases: TGTGCCAGCAGTGATGGAGGTAGTGTCGGCCAGCCCCAGCATTTT. The full variable domain, in which reference TRBV2 and TRBJ1-5 provide the parts outside the CDR3, is EPEVTQTPSHQVTQMGQEVILRCVPISNHLYFYWYRQILGQKVEFLVSFYNNEISEKSEIFDDQFSVERPDGSNFTLKIRSTKLEDSAMYFCASSDGGSVGQPQHFGDGTRLSIL.

This clonotype was counted at least ten times. This chain uses TRBV30 with TRBJ2-7, with D hard to call. This CDR3 contains 14 residues. Per the germline V gene, CDR1 is GTSNPN and CDR2 is SVGIG (reference sequence). The V end lost 0 bases, the J end lost 7 bases, and 16 bases lay between the germline ends. CDR3 nucleotides: TGTGCCTGGAGTGTTAACGGAGCCGGCAAAGAGCAGTACTTC. This sequence encodes CAWSVNGAGKEQYF.

The V and J genes are TRBV20-1 and TRBJ2-7; possible D gene TRBD2, 5 bases. The CDR3 length is 15 residues. V was pared by 0 bases and J by 2 bases, with 14 bases between. Germline V CDR1 and CDR2: DFQATT, SNEGSKA (reference sequence). The DNA of the CDR3 is TGCAGTGCTAGAGATATTCAGTCCGGGGCCTACGAGCAGTACTTC. Encoded protein: CSARDIQSGAYEQYF.

This clonotype was recorded at least ten times. CDR3 amino acids: CASTAGGTGSALMPQHF. DNA for the CDR3: TGTGCCAGTACCGCAGGTGGGACAGGGTCCGCTCTCATGCCCCAGCATTTT. The V gene is TRBV19, the J gene TRBJ1-5, with TRBD1 identical over 9 bases. CDR3 length: 17 amino acids. Germline CDR1 and CDR2: LNHDA and SQIVND (reference sequence). Unmatched junction bases numbered 19, after V lost 7 bases and J lost 9 bases.

This clonotype occurred many times. This chain uses TRBV4-1 with TRBJ2-3, with TRBD1 as a possible D gene (6 bases). V lost 2 bases and J 6 bases, leaving 9 bases between the germline ends. Germline-derived CDR1 and CDR2 are MGHRA and YSYEKL. CDR3 length: 13 amino acids. The CDR3, as DNA: TGCGCCAGCAGCCAATCGAGGGGGGATACGCAGTATTTT. It encodes CASSQSRGDTQYF.

This clonotype was observed at least ten times. The V gene is TRBV11-2, the J gene TRBJ2-5, with D uncertain. The V end was cut by 5 bases, the J end by 5 bases, with 6 bases between. The CDR3 covers 11 residues. CDR1 is SGHAT and CDR2 is FQNNGV in the germline V gene. The CDR3 bases are TGTGCCAGCAGCCCCAGTGAGACCCAGTACTTC. This gives the protein CASSPSETQYF.

This clonotype was counted ten times or more. The DNA of the CDR3 is TGTGCCAGCAGAGAGGACTTTGCGAGCACAGATACGCAGTATTTT. Amino acid sequence: CASREDFASTDTQYF. The rearrangement uses TRBV5-4 and TRBJ2-3, with D tentatively TRBD2 (5 bases). CDR1 and CDR2 from the germline V gene are SGHNT and YYREEE (reference sequence). This CDR3 is 15 amino acids long. V was pared by 5 bases and J by 0 bases, with 13 bases between.

This chain connects TRBV24-1 to TRBJ1-6; no clear D. Between the trimmed V and J ends, which lost 12 bases and 10 bases, there was a span of 15 bases. The length of the CDR3 is 12 residues. Germline V gives CDR1 KGHDR, CDR2 SFDVKD. The CDR3 spells CAPHEVASPLHF. In nucleotides, the CDR3 is TGTGCCCCGCACGAGGTGGCGTCACCCCTCCACTTT.

This clonotype was recorded a few times. The rearrangement joins TRBV7-9 to TRBJ1-1; TRBD1 might be the D (6 bases). The CDR3 is 15 amino acids. V lost 5 bases to trimming and J lost 3 bases, with 16 bases between them. Germline V lookup: CDR1 SEHNR, CDR2 FQNEAQ (reference sequence). The DNA for the CDR3 is TGTGCCAGCAGCCCCATCCGGGACAAGCACACTGAAGCTTTCTTT. Its translation is CASSPIRDKHTEAFF. The variable domain in full, with the rest retrieved from reference TRBV7-9 and TRBJ1-1, is DTGVSQNPRHKITKRGQNVTFRCDPISEHNRLYWYRQTLGQGPEFLTYFQNEAQLEKSRLLSDRFSAERPKGSFSTLEIQRTEQGDSAMYLCASSPIRDKHTEAFFGQGTRLTVV.

The V and J genes are TRBV5-1 and TRBJ2-1; D not resolved. CDR1 is SGHRS, CDR2 YFSETQ, per germline. This CDR3 is 16 amino acids long. Trimming removed 4 bases from V and 7 bases from J, with 21 bases in between. The CDR3 DNA reads as TGCGCCAGCAGCCCCCTTTTAATGCAAGGTAATAATGAGCAGTTCTTC. As protein: CASSPLLMQGNNEQFF.

This clonotype was seen a handful of times. The chain links TRBV7-3 to TRBJ2-3; D is undetermined. Germline V gene lookup returns CDR1 SGHTA and CDR2 FQGTGA. The CDR3 loop spans 13 amino acids. Trimming removed 1 base at V and 5 bases at J, with 7 bases between. The CDR3 DNA sequence: TGTGCCAGCAGCTTAAATTACGGAGATACGCAGTATTTT. This translates into CASSLNYGDTQYF.

This clonotype came up many times. The chain carries TRBV3-1 and TRBJ2-5; D gene uncertain. V lost 1 base, J lost 2 bases, and 11 bases lay in between. CDR3 length equals 15 residues. Germline CDR1 reads LGHDT; CDR2 reads YNNKEL (reference sequence). The CDR3 spells CASSQGRRKQETQYF. CDR3 bases: TGTGCCAGCAGCCAAGGACGCAGGAAACAAGAGACCCAGTACTTC.

This clonotype has at least ten counts. The rearrangement links TRBV12-3 or TRBV12-4 to TRBJ2-3; the match to TRBD2 covers 13 bases. The length of the CDR3 is 16 residues. The junction had 4 bases not matched to a gene; V was cut back by 5 bases and J by 2 bases. CDR3 amino acids: CASSPGLAGVTDTQYF. The DNA for the CDR3 is TGTGCCAGCAGTCCCGGACTAGCGGGAGTCACAGATACGCAGTATTTT.

This clonotype has more than one count but fewer than ten. The rearrangement joins TRBV6-1 to TRBJ2-5, with 9 bases aligning to TRBD2. CDR1 and CDR2 from the germline V gene are MNHNS and SASEGT. V shed 7 bases, J shed 2 bases, and the junction held 11 bases outside the gene matches. The CDR3 consists of 16 residues. This CDR3 reads CASNTPRLAAQETQYF. In DNA, the CDR3 is TGTGCCAGCAACACCCCACGACTAGCGGCACAAGAGACCCAGTACTTC.

This clonotype was observed at least ten times. The chain is built from TRBV19 and TRBJ2-5; D is uncertain. The CDR3 consists of 11 residues. From germline, CDR1 is LNHDA and CDR2 SQIVND (reference sequence). Trimming cost V 5 bases and J 5 bases, with 6 bases left between them. CDR3 loop: CASSFGETQYF. The CDR3 DNA is TGTGCCAGTAGTTTCGGGGAGACCCAGTACTTC.

The chain employs TRBV7-8 and TRBJ1-5, with a possible D match to TRBD1 (5 bases). With 2 bases removed from V and 4 bases from J, the gap between germline ends came to 6 bases. Germline V gene sequence: CDR1 SGHVS, CDR2 FQNEAQ. The CDR3 extends over 13 amino acids. Here the CDR3 reads CASSLKGNQPQHF. DNA of the CDR3: TGTGCCAGCAGCTTAAAGGGGAATCAGCCCCAGCATTTT.

There are many counts of this clonotype. The CDR3 is CASSLGPGRNTQYF. CDR3 coding DNA: TGTGCCAGCAGCTTAGGCCCGGGGCGGAATACGCAGTATTTT. The chain couples TRBV7-2 to TRBJ2-3; D tentatively reads TRBD1 or TRBD2 (5 bases each). This CDR3 region has 14 residues. The ends were cut back, 1 base at V and 7 bases at J, with 12 bases in the middle. Germline V gene lookup returns CDR1 SGHTA and CDR2 FQGNSA.

V usage is TRBV7-9 and J usage is TRBJ2-4; no clear D gene. V was cut by 2 bases and J by 0 bases, with 8 bases left in between. CDR3 length: 15 amino acids. Germline CDR1 SEHNR, CDR2 FQNEAQ (reference sequence). The CDR3 region is CASSLLDLAKNIQYF. Written as DNA, the CDR3 is TGTGCCAGCAGCTTATTGGATCTAGCCAAAAACATTCAGTACTTC. Based on the CDR3 plus reference TRBV7-9 and TRBJ2-4, the full variable domain is DTGVSQNPRHKITKRGQNVTFRCDPISEHNRLYWYRQTLGQGPEFLTYFQNEAQLEKSRLLSDRFSAERPKGSFSTLEIQRTEQGDSAMYLCASSLLDLAKNIQYFGAGTRLSVL.

At least ten counts were recorded for this clonotype. The gene calls are TRBV6-6 and TRBJ2-3, with a possible D match to TRBD1 (5 bases). Per germline, CDR1 MNHNY and CDR2 SVGAGI (reference sequence). The V end was cut by 7 bases, the J end by 7 bases, with 9 bases between. This CDR3 contains 11 residues. The CDR3 protein is CASTSGNTQYF. The DNA of the CDR3 is TGTGCCAGCACCTCAGGGAATACGCAGTATTTT.

In this sample, this clonotype turned up a few times. This chain joins TRBV5-1 and TRBJ2-2; D is ambiguous. The CDR3 contains 15 residues. Germline V gene data show CDR1 as SGHRS and CDR2 as YFSETQ. Trimming took off 4 bases at V and 7 bases at J, with 17 bases between the two ends. CDR3: CASSPFATYGGELFF. The CDR3 DNA follows: TGCGCCAGCAGCCCTTTTGCCACCTACGGCGGGGAGCTGTTTTTT.

This clonotype appeared a single time. The chain combines TRBV6-5 with TRBJ2-3, with D uncertain. Deletions cut 0 bases from V and 3 bases from J, with 7 bases between. Germline loops: CDR1 MNHEY, CDR2 SVGAGI. The CDR3 extends over 14 amino acids. The CDR3 DNA follows: TGTGCCAGCAGTTACTCGGAACTGACAGATACGCAGTATTTT. It specifies CASSYSELTDTQYF.